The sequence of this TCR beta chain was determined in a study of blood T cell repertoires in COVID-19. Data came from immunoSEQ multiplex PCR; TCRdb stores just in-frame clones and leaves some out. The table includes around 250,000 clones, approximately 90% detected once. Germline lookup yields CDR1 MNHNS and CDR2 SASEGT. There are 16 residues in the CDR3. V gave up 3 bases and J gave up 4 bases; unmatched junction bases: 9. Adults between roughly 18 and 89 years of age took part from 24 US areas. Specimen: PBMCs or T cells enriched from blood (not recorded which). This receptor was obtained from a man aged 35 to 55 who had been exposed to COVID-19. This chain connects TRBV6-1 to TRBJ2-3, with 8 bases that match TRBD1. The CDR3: CASSDGWGQAADTQYF. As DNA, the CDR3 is TGTGCCAGCAGTGATGGGTGGGGACAGGCGGCAGATACGCAGTATTTT.